Shown below are 20 T cell receptor beta chains from a single sample sequenced in a study of blood T cell repertoires in COVID-19. Sequenced by immunoSEQ multiplex PCR; TCRdb stores in-frame clones only, minus some. The sample lists about 15,000 clones, about 80% occurring once. Material: peripheral blood. The receptor set was obtained from a human donor in a cohort sampled during active COVID-19.

The CDR3 bases are TGTGCCAGCAGCGTCGGGACAGGGGGCTCCTACGAGCAGTACTTC. This gives the protein CASSVGTGGSYEQYF. The chain combines TRBV9 with TRBJ2-7; the match to TRBD1 covers 11 bases. CDR3 length equals 15 residues. Germline V gives CDR1 SGDLS, CDR2 YYNGEE. V dropped 2 bases and J dropped 0; count of bases not matched to a gene: 1.

This clone was found a few times. The J gene is TRBJ2-7, the V gene TRBV9; D ambiguous. The CDR3 has 13 residues. V lost 5 bases to trimming and J lost 2 bases, with 11 bases between them. Germline V gene lookup returns CDR1 SGDLS and CDR2 YYNGEE. CDR3 sequence reads: CASSRGGPYEQYF. As DNA, the CDR3 is TGTGCCAGCAGTAGAGGTGGCCCCTACGAGCAGTACTTC.

V and J are TRBV28 and TRBJ2-4, with D possibly being TRBD1 (6 bases). The length of the CDR3 is 15 residues. The V gene's germline CDR1 is MDHEN and CDR2 SYDVKM. The germline V and J ends were trimmed by 3 bases and 1 base, with 10 bases remaining between them. The CDR3 region has the DNA TGTGCCAGCAGTTTTCCTACAGGGGCCAAAAACATTCAGTACTTC. This gives the protein CASSFPTGAKNIQYF.

The chain couples TRBV5-1 to TRBJ2-4, with 10 positions matching TRBD2. The CDR3 has 17 amino acids. CDR1 is SGHRS, CDR2 YFSETQ, per germline. The J segment lost 0 bases and the V segment lost 4 bases, leaving 7 bases of the junction unmatched. The CDR3 DNA reads TGCGCCAGCAGCGAGGATAGCGGGGGGCTAGCCAAAAACATTCAGTACTTC. This gives the protein CASSEDSGGLAKNIQYF.

This clone appeared once. V usage is TRBV10-3 and J usage is TRBJ2-1; no clear D gene. The CDR3 is 15 amino acids. Deletions cut 1 base from V and 4 bases from J, with 11 bases between. The germline V gene has CDR1 ENHRY and CDR2 SYGVKD. The chain's CDR3 is CAISELAESYNEQFF. The CDR3 bases are TGTGCCATCAGTGAGTTAGCAGAATCGTACAATGAGCAGTTCTTC.

This clone was recorded a few times. The chain joins TRBV6-5 to TRBJ1-5; weak D call: TRBD1 (6 bases). This CDR3 is built from 14 residues. V lost 4 bases and J lost 4, with 11 bases in between. Per the germline V gene, CDR1 is MNHEY and CDR2 is SVGAGI. CDR3 region: CASSSPGENQPQHF. CDR3 DNA: TGTGCCAGCAGTTCCCCAGGGGAGAATCAGCCCCAGCATTTT.

The chain links TRBV18 to TRBJ2-7; a possible D gene is TRBD2 (6 bases). Trimming left V 3 bases short and J 4 bases short, with 19 bases between. The CDR3 is 16 amino acids. The germline gives CDR1 KGHSH, CDR2 LQKENI. The CDR3, as DNA: TGTGCCAGCTCACCCACTCGGGACTCGGCCGGTTACGAGCAGTACTTC. Encoded protein: CASSPTRDSAGYEQYF.

This clone was observed a single time. Other nucleotide sequences in the sample specify the same CDR3. The CDR3 bases are TGCGCCAGCAGCCGAGGGACTAGCGGGGGCCCAAACACCGGGGAGCTGTTTTTT. It yields the protein CASSRGTSGGPNTGELFF. J is TRBJ2-2 and V is TRBV5-1; 14 positions agree with TRBD2. The CDR3 runs 18 residues. The germline CDR1 and CDR2 sequences are SGHRS and YFSETQ. V lost 4 bases, J lost 2 bases, and 7 bases stayed unmatched.

The gene calls are TRBV5-5 and TRBJ2-7, with D possibly TRBD1 on 5 matching bases. V dropped 5 bases and J dropped 0 bases, with 9 bases sitting between them. The CDR3 spans 13 residues. CDR1 is SGHKS and CDR2 is YYEKEE in the germline V gene (reference sequence). This CDR3 is CASRGTGSYEQYF. The CDR3 coding sequence is TGTGCCAGCAGAGGCACAGGCTCCTACGAGCAGTACTTC.

This clone showed up just a few times. The V gene is TRBV7-9, the J gene TRBJ2-7; 10 bases are shared with TRBD2. The germline V gene encodes CDR1 SEHNR and CDR2 FQNEAQ (reference sequence). This CDR3 has 15 residues. Unmatched junction bases numbered 5, after V lost 5 bases and J lost 1 base. The CDR3 coding sequence is TGTGCCAGCAGCCCATGGACTAGCGGATCCTACGAGCAGTACTTC. It translates to CASSPWTSGSYEQYF.

This clone turned up a few times. The chain couples TRBV25-1 to TRBJ2-3; D unresolved. Looked up from germline, CDR1 is MGHDK and CDR2 is SYGVNS. V lost 4 bases and J 0 bases, leaving 5 bases between the germline ends. The length of the CDR3 is 13 residues. For the CDR3, the DNA is TGTGCCAGCAGTGCCACTAGCACAGATACGCAGTATTTT. It is translated as CASSATSTDTQYF.

This chain links TRBV4-1 with TRBJ2-1, with TRBD2 matching 11 bases. The V and J ends lost 4 bases and 0 bases, in that order; junction bases with no gene match: 5. Germline values: CDR1 MGHRA, CDR2 YSYEKL. CDR3 size: 17 residues. The CDR3 reads CASSLRTSGRSYNEQFF. In DNA, the CDR3 is TGCGCCAGCAGCCTTCGGACTAGCGGGCGCTCCTACAATGAGCAGTTCTTC.

The CDR3 loop is CASSQLLAGGRNEQFF. DNA for the CDR3: TGTGCCAGCAGCCAGTTACTAGCGGGGGGGCGCAATGAGCAGTTCTTC. This chain connects TRBV14 to TRBJ2-1; 13 bases line up with TRBD2. Germline assignment: CDR1 SGHDN and CDR2 FVKESK. V dropped 3 bases and J dropped 6; count of bases not matched to a gene: 5. The CDR3 runs to 16 residues.

The gene calls are TRBV4-1 and TRBJ1-3; D is undetermined. The CDR3 totals 17 residues. V lost 0 bases and J 0 bases, leaving 12 bases between the germline ends. The germline V gene has CDR1 MGHRA and CDR2 YSYEKL. The CDR3 is CASSQEEGGLSGNTIYF. The CDR3 DNA is TGCGCCAGCAGCCAAGAGGAGGGTGGACTCTCTGGAAACACCATATATTTT.

This clone was found once. CDR3 nucleotides: TGTGCCAGCAGCCAAGCCGGCCTAGCGGGATTCACAGATACGCAGTATTTT. It is translated as CASSQAGLAGFTDTQYF. The V call is TRBV3-1 (or the pseudogene TRBV3-2), the J call TRBJ2-3; 9 nucleotides align to TRBD2. V shed 1 base, J shed 2 bases, and the junction held 7 bases outside the gene matches. The CDR3 totals 17 residues. Looked up from germline, CDR1 is LGHDT and CDR2 is YNNKEL (reference sequence).

The chain uses TRBV29-1 and TRBJ1-1; 9 nucleotides agree with TRBD1. From germline, CDR1 is SQVTM and CDR2 ANQGSEA. V was clipped by 7 bases and J by 4 bases; unmatched bases: 10. The CDR3 runs to 14 residues. The CDR3 coding sequence is TGCAGCGGCCAAAAACAGGGGGCAGGCACTGAAGCTTTCTTT. It codes for CSGQKQGAGTEAFF.

V is TRBV7-2 and J is TRBJ2-3; 9 positions agree with TRBD1. The CDR3 is made up of 15 amino acids. V lost 0 bases and J lost 3; bases outside the gene matches: 1. Germline assignment: CDR1 SGHTA and CDR2 FQGNSA. The CDR3 loop reads CASSLAGQGTDTQYF. The CDR3 DNA is TGTGCCAGCAGCTTAGCGGGACAGGGAACAGATACGCAGTATTTT.

Judged by abundance, this clone is medium-sized (0.01 to 0.1%). The V call is TRBV3-1 (or the pseudogene TRBV3-2), the J call TRBJ2-3; 8 nucleotides line up with TRBD2. Trimming removed 4 bases from V and 3 bases from J; junction bases left unmatched: 3. The CDR3 is 14 amino acids. Germline-derived CDR1 and CDR2 are LGHDT and YNNKEL (reference sequence). The CDR3 loop reads CASSLGLETDTQYF. CDR3 coding DNA: TGTGCCAGCAGCCTGGGACTAGAGACAGATACGCAGTATTTT.

The chain is built from TRBV12-3 or TRBV12-4 and TRBJ1-2; 7 nucleotides agree with TRBD1. There are 13 residues in the CDR3. V trimming: 5 bases; J trimming: 2 bases; junction bases outside the gene matches: 2. The CDR3 is CASSADRNYGYTF. CDR3 DNA sequence: TGTGCCAGCAGTGCGGACAGGAACTATGGCTACACCTTC.

This chain uses TRBV9 with TRBJ2-7; 8 bases line up with TRBD2. V lost 3 bases to trimming and J lost 3 bases; unmatched junction nucleotides: 8. The CDR3 is 15 residues long. Germline CDR1 is SGDLS and CDR2 is YYNGEE. Written as DNA, the CDR3 is TGTGCCAGCAGCGGGGGTAGCGGGAATGGCTACGAGCAGTACTTC. It specifies CASSGGSGNGYEQYF.